These T cell receptor beta chains were read from a single sample in a study of blood T cell repertoires in COVID-19. Assay: immunoSEQ multiplex PCR; the TCRdb copy retains only in-frame clones and omits some. This sample yields about 240,000 clones, of which about nine tenths are seen a single time; 0.8% to 0.95% belongs to the top ten. Source material: peripheral blood. The receptors derive from a man aged 25-40 years with COVID-19, enrolled during active disease. CDR3s include the opening cysteine and the closing phenylalanine or tryptophan. A D gene is named only where the DNA matches it firmly. Clone size is stated in some rows and not others, as once, few, many or a class when expanded.

cdr3_nt cdr3_aa d_call clone_size j_call v_call
TGTGCCAGCTCCCTCGGACCGGGACTCAATCAGCCCCAGCATTTT CASSLGPGLNQPQHF NA NA TRBJ1-5 TRBV18
TGTGCCAGCAGCTTAGGCCCCACAGCTAACTATGGCTACACCTTC CASSLGPTANYGYTF NA NA TRBJ1-2 TRBV7-9
TGCAGCGTTGAGGGGACAGGAGGCAATCAGCCCCAGCATTTT CSVEGTGGNQPQHF TRBD1 NA TRBJ1-5 TRBV29-1
TGTGCCAGTAGTAAAGACAGGGTTGGAAACACCATATATTTT CASSKDRVGNTIYF TRBD1 NA TRBJ1-3 TRBV19
TGTGCCAGTAGTCCCCGGGACATGGGAAATGAAAAACTGTTTTTT CASSPRDMGNEKLFF NA NA TRBJ1-4 TRBV19
TGTGCCAGCAGCCAAGGTGGGGGGGGCAATTCACCCCTCCACTTT CASSQGGGGNSPLHF NA NA TRBJ1-6 TRBV4-2
TGTGCCATCAGCCGATACAGAGGGGGCGAATCGAGCACAGATACGCAGTATTTT CAISRYRGGESSTDTQYF TRBD1 NA TRBJ2-3 TRBV10-3
TGTGCCAGCAGCGTCCTAGCGGAAACAGATACGCAGTATTTT CASSVLAETDTQYF TRBD2 NA TRBJ2-3 TRBV9
TGTGCCTTAAGCGACCCCCGAGGGCCAGATACGCAGTATTTT CALSDPRGPDTQYF NA NA TRBJ2-3 TRBV10-3
TGTGCCAGCAGTGCTTTGGGGGCCGGCACAGATACGCAGTATTTT CASSALGAGTDTQYF NA NA TRBJ2-3 TRBV2
TGTGCCAGCAGCAAAGCCCTCACAGGGGTCGGAGAGACCCAGTACTTC CASSKALTGVGETQYF NA NA TRBJ2-5 TRBV21-1
TGTGCCAGCAGCGGACAGGGGGGAGACTATGGCTACACCTTC CASSGQGGDYGYTF TRBD1 NA TRBJ1-2 TRBV3-1/TRBV3-2
TGTGCCAGCAGCCAACACGATAACACTGAAGCTTTCTTT CASSQHDNTEAFF NA NA TRBJ1-1 TRBV9
TGCAGCGTTGAAGCGGTCCCTAGCGCCTACAATGAGCAGTTCTTC CSVEAVPSAYNEQFF NA NA TRBJ2-1 TRBV29-1
TGCGCCAGCAGCTTGCAGGGGGATATGAACACTGAAGCTTTCTTT CASSLQGDMNTEAFF TRBD1 NA TRBJ1-1 TRBV5-1
TGCGCCAGCAGCTTTGGGACAGGGGGTGGAGACTATGGCTACACCTTC CASSFGTGGGDYGYTF TRBD1 NA TRBJ1-2 TRBV5-1
TGTGCCAGCAGGTCAACAGGAATGGGGGAAAAACTGTTTTTT CASRSTGMGEKLFF NA NA TRBJ1-4 TRBV5-6
TGTGCCAGCACCCGGGGACAGGGACCTCAGCCCCAGCATTTT CASTRGQGPQPQHF TRBD1 NA TRBJ1-5 TRBV2
TGCGCCAGCAGCCAAGAGGTGACAGGGAGTATTAGTTATGCGGGCTATGGCTACACCTTC CASSQEVTGSISYAGYGYTF TRBD1 NA TRBJ1-2 TRBV4-1
TGTGCCAGCAGCCAAGTTGGGACAGGGAACACTGAAGCTTTCTTT CASSQVGTGNTEAFF TRBD1 NA TRBJ1-1 TRBV3-1/TRBV3-2
TGTGCCAGCAGCGTGGGACAGGGGGGAAATGAGCAGTTCTTC CASSVGQGGNEQFF TRBD1 once TRBJ2-1 TRBV5-4